Listed below are T cell receptor beta chains from one sample, sequenced in a study of a mutant IDH1 vaccine in newly diagnosed glioma. No antigen has been assigned to these receptors. Profiling relied on immunoSEQ multiplex PCR, and the TCRdb table lists in-frame clones only, not all of them. The table has 50,000 to 70,000 clones, 87% seen once. Sequencing used PBMCs, obtained from a glioma patient whose treatment included an IDH1 peptide vaccine. Every receptor here comes from a man aged 35 to 55 with glioma. Each CDR3 is given with its conserved first and last residue. The D gene is left open where the match is weak. The size entry is marked missing in some rows and otherwise reads once, few, many or a size class.

V,J,size,D,CDR3,DNA
TRBV9,TRBJ2-7,-,-,CASSLSVGRGYEQYF,TGTGCCAGCAGCCTCTCGGTGGGACGGGGCTACGAGCAGTACTTC
TRBV19,TRBJ2-7,-,-,CASSIGDSSYEQYF,TGTGCCAGTAGTATAGGGGACTCTTCTTACGAGCAGTACTTC
TRBV18,TRBJ1-3,-,TRBD1,CASSPPKTGGSGNTIYF,TGTGCCAGCTCACCTCCCAAGACAGGGGGCTCTGGAAACACCATATATTTT
TRBV5-8,TRBJ1-2,once,-,CASSFPGIYGYTF,TGTGCCAGCAGCTTCCCGGGCATCTATGGCTACACCTTC
TRBV6-1,TRBJ2-1,-,TRBD1,CASSWGQGYNEQFF,TGTGCCAGCAGCTGGGGACAGGGCTACAATGAGCAGTTCTTC
TRBV27,TRBJ1-2,-,-,CASSLIYGNYGYTF,TGTGCCAGCAGTTTAATTTACGGAAACTATGGCTACACCTTC
TRBV7-2,TRBJ2-7,-,TRBD2,CASRRTSGSTYEQYF,TGTGCCAGCAGACGGACTAGCGGCAGTACCTACGAGCAGTACTTC
TRBV29-1,TRBJ2-7,-,TRBD2,CSVGGGPGGFEQYF,TGCAGCGTTGGAGGAGGACCGGGAGGGTTCGAGCAGTACTTC
TRBV2,TRBJ2-5,-,-,CASSRDHPSQYF,TGTGCCAGCAGTCGGGACCACCCCTCACAGTACTTC
TRBV4-1,TRBJ2-3,-,TRBD2,CASSQVGTSSSTDTQYF,TGCGCCAGCAGCCAAGTCGGGACTAGCTCAAGCACAGATACGCAGTATTTT